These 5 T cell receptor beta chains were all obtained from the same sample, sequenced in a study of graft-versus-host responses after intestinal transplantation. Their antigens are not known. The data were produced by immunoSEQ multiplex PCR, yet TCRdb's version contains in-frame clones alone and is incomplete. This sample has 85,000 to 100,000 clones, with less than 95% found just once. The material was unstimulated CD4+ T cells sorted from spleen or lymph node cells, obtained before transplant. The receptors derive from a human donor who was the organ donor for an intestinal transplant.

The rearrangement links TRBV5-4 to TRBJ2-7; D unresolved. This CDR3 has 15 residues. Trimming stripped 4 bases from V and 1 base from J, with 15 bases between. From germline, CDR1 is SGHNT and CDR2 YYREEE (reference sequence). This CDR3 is CASSLSSGSSYEQYF. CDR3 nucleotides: TGTGCCAGCAGCCTCTCAAGTGGCAGTTCCTACGAGCAGTACTTC.

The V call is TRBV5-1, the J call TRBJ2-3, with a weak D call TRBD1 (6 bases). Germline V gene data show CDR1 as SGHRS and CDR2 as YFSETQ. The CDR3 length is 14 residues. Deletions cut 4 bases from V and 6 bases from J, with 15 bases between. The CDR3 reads CASSSGQMADTQYF. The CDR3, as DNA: TGCGCCAGCAGCAGTGGACAGATGGCTGATACGCAGTATTTT.

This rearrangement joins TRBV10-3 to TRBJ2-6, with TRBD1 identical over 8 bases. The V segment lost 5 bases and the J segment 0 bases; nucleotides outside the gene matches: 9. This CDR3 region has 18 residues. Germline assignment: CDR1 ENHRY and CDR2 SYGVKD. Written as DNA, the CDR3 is TGTGCCATCAGTAATAACAGGGGGTCGAGCTCTGGGGCCAACGTCCTGACTTTC. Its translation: CAISNNRGSSSGANVLTF.

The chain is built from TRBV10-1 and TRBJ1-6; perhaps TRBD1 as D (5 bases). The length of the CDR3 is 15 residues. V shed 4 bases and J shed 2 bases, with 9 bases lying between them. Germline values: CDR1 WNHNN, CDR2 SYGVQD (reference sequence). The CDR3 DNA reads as TGCGCCAGCAGTGGACAGAAAGCCTATAATTCACCCCTCCACTTT. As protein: CASSGQKAYNSPLHF.

Here the CDR3 DNA reads TGCGCCAGCAGCTTGTTGTTGGCGGTTCCCTACAATGAGCAGTTCTTC. Its protein is CASSLLLAVPYNEQFF. V gene TRBV5-1 combines with J gene TRBJ2-1; unclear D gene. Germline V lookup: CDR1 SGHRS, CDR2 YFSETQ. Trimming took off 1 base at V and 2 bases at J, with 13 bases between the two ends. The CDR3 contains 16 residues. The full variable domain, with the rest looked up from reference TRBV5-1 and TRBJ2-1, is KAGVTQTPRYLIKTRGQQVTLSCSPISGHRSVSWYQQTPGQGLQFLFEYFSETQRNKGNFPGRFSGRQFSNSRSEMNVSTLELGDSALYLCASSLLLAVPYNEQFFGPGTRLTVL.